This entry is about one T cell receptor (beta chain). What it binds is not known. The sample belongs to a study of T cells in localized non-small cell lung cancer. CDR1 is SGHAT, CDR2 FQNNGV, per germline. The CDR3 is made up of 14 amino acids. Trimming removed 0 bases from V and 7 bases from J, with 12 bases in between. The assay was immunoSEQ multiplex PCR, and TCRdb's table has in-frame clones only and misses some. The sample includes 55,000 to 75,000 clones, approximately 87% seen only once; the top ten take about a fifth. Study results and limitations: A higher density of T cells in blood coincided with extended overall survival. Heterogeneity remains possible, as sequencing covered one tumor region only. Uninvolved adjacent lung, not tumor, had the highest T cell clonality. The appearance of a median roughly 56 of the top 100 tumor clones was seen in adjacent lung.

The rearrangement links TRBV11-2 to TRBJ2-5; tentatively, D is TRBD2 (5 bases). The sample consisted of peripheral blood, taken before any cancer treatment. The TCR originated in a male donor aged 60 or older with stage III squamous cell lung carcinoma. The CDR3 sequence: CASSLESGRGTQYF. The CDR3 region has the DNA TGTGCCAGCAGCTTAGAGAGTGGGAGAGGGACCCAGTACTTC.